The clone carrying this T cell receptor beta chain was seen once. Its matching antigen is unknown. These data are taken from a study of cytomegalovirus exposure and HLA in healthy donors. For the study at large: Among around 200 million T cells, an earlier analysis found 120 million or so unique TCR beta sequences.

Trimming cost V 3 bases and J 5 bases, with 7 bases left between them. Germline V gene lookup returns CDR1 SGHTA and CDR2 FQGTGA. CDR3 length: 13 amino acids. A multiplex PCR was run with 60 Vbeta primers and 13 Jbeta primers. Profiling relied on immunoSEQ multiplex PCR, and the TCRdb table lists in-frame clones only, not all of them. The data contain some 130,000 clones, 77% of them singletons. Study results and caveats: CMV serostatus alone was available as immune exposure information. Associated with HLA alleles at 0.05 false discovery rate in a later analysis were 17,000 or so TCR beta sequences.

The sample consisted of PBMCs. The chain couples TRBV7-3 to TRBJ2-2, with a possible D match to TRBD2 (5 bases). The source of this sequence is a male donor in good health and CMV-seropositive. The chain's CDR3 is CASSFSETGELFF. CDR3 nucleotide sequence: TGTGCCAGCAGCTTTAGCGAAACCGGGGAGCTGTTTTTT.